This T cell receptor (beta chain) was retrieved from a study of CD8+CD57+ T cells in acquired aplastic anemia. Study-level information: CD4+ and CD8+ cells, once sorted, gave DNA averaging about 3 ug. Study-wide points: Common to patients and controls were about 31 CD8+ CDR3 sequences.

The template used for profiling TCR beta VDJ and CDR3 was genomic DNA. One entry per CDR3 protein results from TCRdb running MiXCR on the reads. The sample lists some 160,000 distinct CDR3 sequences, more than 45% occurring once. Ten or more counts support this clonotype. Its antigen is still unknown. By flow cytometry, patients selected for sequencing had shown an expansion of CD8+CD57+ cells. The sample consisted of sorted CD4+, CD8+, or CD8+CD57+ T cells (not recorded which) from PBMCs. The receptor's source is a human donor with aplastic anemia.

The CDR3 is CSAWPDGGTDTQYF. The CDR3 region has the DNA TGCAGTGCCTGGCCGGACGGTGGTACAGATACGCAGTATTTT. The chain couples TRBV20-1 to TRBJ2-3; the D is unclear. Germline V gives CDR1 DFQATT, CDR2 SNEGSKA (reference sequence). The CDR3 consists of 14 residues. The V and J ends lost 6 bases and 3 bases respectively, with 16 bases between them.